The sequence of this TCR beta chain was determined in a study of human CD8 memory T cell subsets. It was CCR7+ PD-1+ TIGIT+ early memory CD8+ T cells with exhausted-like traits that constituted TPEX cells. Total RNA was taken from around 160,000 sorted CD8+ T cells, in duplicate, per subset. Investigators built TCR beta libraries using UMI-labeled 5' RACE. Reanalyzing the 5' RACE reads, TCRdb keeps one entry per CDR3 protein, without DNA. In total, the table holds under 6,000 distinct CDR3 sequences. CDR1 is MDHEN, CDR2 SYDVKM, per germline. This CDR3 contains 16 residues. The source is a human donor in good health. The chain joins TRBV28 to TRBJ2-1; the TRBD1 assignment by TCRdb is unverifiable without DNA. What was sequenced was CD8+ T cells from PBMCs. The CDR3 loop reads CASSSSPGRSYNEQFF.